The 23 T cell receptor beta chains given below trace back to one sample, sequenced in a study of T-cell memory formation after mild COVID-19 (dated by TCRdb to 2020 to 2022). Library preparation employed 5' RACE. For sequencing, an Illumina NovaSeq 6000 was employed. TCRdb reprocessing: public reads trimmed at Q25 with fastp, clones called with MiXCR, in-frame beta chains kept. CDR3 protein sequences are deduplicated, and each keeps its most common genes and DNA. The sample contains 450,000 to 650,000 distinct CDR3 sequences, about 20% of them found a single time. The leading ten clones occupy roughly an eighth of the sample. Sequencing was done on a sample of PBMCs or a T cell subset sorted from them (not recorded which). Receptor source: an adult woman who had mild COVID-19 (a few samples of this study predate the infection). The sample titles of this study are shuffled in the database, so cell type and time point are left out; the donor was told from shared clones.

The chain has TRBV15 and TRBJ1-2; TRBD1 might be the D (6 bases). Germline CDR1 and CDR2: LNHNV and YYDKDF (reference sequence). The CDR3 is 14 residues long. Trimming pared 0 bases from V and 4 bases from J, leaving 9 bases between. The CDR3 region is CATSREGGSYGYTF. The CDR3 DNA reads TGTGCCACCAGCAGAGAAGGGGGGTCCTATGGCTACACCTTC.

This clonotype came up a few times. The chain carries TRBV12-3 or TRBV12-4 and TRBJ1-1; the match to TRBD1 covers 9 bases. This CDR3 is built from 15 residues. V dropped 6 bases and J dropped 5; count of bases not matched to a gene: 10. This CDR3 reads CASRNRGTGWTEAFF. The CDR3, as DNA: TGTGCCAGCAGAAACCGTGGGACAGGGTGGACTGAAGCTTTCTTT.

This clonotype was seen only a few times. The V and J genes are TRBV7-9 and TRBJ1-3; 8 bases line up with TRBD1. This CDR3 is built from 15 residues. Trimming cost V 6 bases and J 4 bases; bases outside gene matches: 8. Germline V CDR1 and CDR2: SEHNR, FQNEAQ (reference sequence). The CDR3, as DNA: TGTGCCAGCAGTATACAGGGGGGAAGAGGAAACACCATATATTTT. Translating it yields CASSIQGGRGNTIYF.

This clonotype showed up just a few times. The rearrangement uses TRBV7-3 and TRBJ2-1, with 10 nucleotides matching TRBD2. The germline CDR1 and CDR2 sequences are SGHTA and FQGTGA. The CDR3 is 14 amino acids. Trimming took 5 bases from V and 6 from J; bases not matched to a gene: 4. CDR3 in DNA: TGTGCCAGCAGCCCCGGGACTAGCGCCAATGAGCAGTTCTTC. It yields the protein CASSPGTSANEQFF.

This clonotype was picked up a small number of times. This chain uses TRBV7-9 with TRBJ2-1; weak D call: TRBD2 (5 bases). The germline V gene has CDR1 SEHNR and CDR2 FQNEAQ (reference sequence). Trimming removed 5 bases from V and 14 bases from J, with 16 bases in between. The CDR3 has 12 residues. The CDR3 spells CASSVLLGLKFF. The CDR3 DNA reads TGTGCCAGCAGCGTCCTACTAGGTCTGAAGTTCTTC.

This clonotype has only a few counts. The chain recombines TRBV7-2 with TRBJ2-3; 8 positions agree with TRBD2. Losses at the gene ends were 0 bases for V and 2 bases for J; bases not matched to a gene: 7. This CDR3 comprises 17 residues. Germline assignment: CDR1 SGHTA and CDR2 FQGNSA. The CDR3, as DNA: TGTGCCAGCAGCTTAGCTGTACTAGCGGAGCCCACAGATACGCAGTATTTT. Protein sequence: CASSLAVLAEPTDTQYF.

This clonotype was seen more than once but under ten times. This rearrangement joins TRBV7-6 to TRBJ1-3; possibly TRBD1 for D (6 bases). The ends were cut back, 5 bases at V and 0 bases at J, with 14 bases in the middle. The germline V gene has CDR1 SGHVS and CDR2 FNYEAQ. The CDR3 contains 16 residues. This CDR3 is CASSERTGSSGNTIYF. The CDR3 DNA reads as TGTGCCAGCAGCGAACGAACAGGGTCCTCTGGAAACACCATATATTTT.

Concerning this clonotype: A much more abundant neighbour one base away suggests this may be a read error. The CDR3 DNA reads TGTGCCAGCAATCCGCGGACTAGCGGGGGAGTCGAGCAGTACTTC. Translating it yields CASNPRTSGGVEQYF. The chain carries TRBV12-3 or TRBV12-4 and TRBJ2-7, with 13 bases matching TRBD2. The CDR3 runs 15 residues. The V segment lost 7 bases and the J segment 6 bases; nucleotides outside the gene matches: 9.

The chain couples TRBV5-1 to TRBJ1-1; the D gene is possibly TRBD1 (5 bases). Germline loops: CDR1 SGHRS, CDR2 YFSETQ. The CDR3 has 16 residues. V shed 2 bases and J shed 3 bases, with 17 bases lying between them. The chain's CDR3 is CASSFGRAGVDTEAFF. Here the CDR3 DNA reads TGCGCCAGCAGCTTTGGCAGGGCCGGGGTGGACACTGAAGCTTTCTTT.

This chain joins TRBV24-1 and TRBJ2-7, with D possibly being TRBD1 (6 bases). The ends were cut back, 12 bases at V and 0 bases at J, with 8 bases in the middle. There are 11 residues in the CDR3. Germline CDR1 is KGHDR and CDR2 is SFDVKD. CDR3 region: CASGDSYEQYF. The CDR3 region has the DNA TGTGCCTCAGGGGACTCCTACGAGCAGTACTTC.

The chain combines TRBV7-8 with TRBJ2-4; D may be TRBD1 or TRBD2 (6 bases each). Germline values: CDR1 SGHVS, CDR2 FQNEAQ. The V gene lost 5 bases and the J gene lost 4 bases, with 18 bases spanning the gap. The CDR3 loop spans 16 amino acids. The CDR3 coding sequence is TGTGCCAGCAGCAAATCTGGTAAAGGGGGGAAAAACATTCAGTACTTC. Protein: CASSKSGKGGKNIQYF.

This clonotype was detected a few times. The chain has TRBV30 and TRBJ2-4; maybe TRBD2 (6 bases). V was cut by 4 bases and J by 1 base, with 11 bases left in between. The CDR3 consists of 14 residues. In germline, CDR1 is GTSNPN, CDR2 SVGIG (reference sequence). The CDR3 DNA is TGTGCCTGGATGACTGCGGGGGCCAAAAACATTCAGTACTTC. This encodes CAWMTAGAKNIQYF.

The V and J genes are TRBV20-1 and TRBJ2-4; D is uncertain. The CDR3 is 14 residues long. The V end was cut by 7 bases, the J end by 2 bases, with 15 bases between. Per germline, CDR1 DFQATT and CDR2 SNEGSKA (reference sequence). The CDR3 coding sequence is TGCAGTGGGGAAGGGCGCGAATCCAAAAACATTCAGTACTTC. It is translated as CSGEGRESKNIQYF.

This chain connects TRBV7-6 to TRBJ2-3, with 7 positions matching TRBD2. The CDR3 runs 16 residues. Germline CDR1 and CDR2: SGHVS and FNYEAQ. With 0 bases clipped from V and 6 bases from J, the junction kept 9 bases outside the gene matches. Here the CDR3 DNA reads TGTGCCAGCAGCTTAGCGCCTAGCGGTACTTCTGATACGCAGTATTTT. Encoded protein: CASSLAPSGTSDTQYF.

This chain connects TRBV20-1 to TRBJ1-1, with 7 bases aligning to TRBD1. Germline lookup yields CDR1 DFQATT and CDR2 SNEGSKA (reference sequence). J lost 5 bases, V lost 0 bases, and 6 bases had no gene match. The CDR3 covers 14 residues. The CDR3 DNA follows: TGCAGTGCTAGAGACTACAGGGGACTTACTGAAGCTTTCTTT. Translation: CSARDYRGLTEAFF.

There are a few counts of this clonotype. This chain joins TRBV9 and TRBJ2-1, with D possibly matching TRBD1 (5 bases). CDR3 length equals 13 residues. V was pared by 0 bases and J by 5 bases, with 6 bases between. Germline V gene data show CDR1 as SGDLS and CDR2 as YYNGEE. As DNA, the CDR3 is TGTGCCAGCAGCGTAGGGACAAACAATGAGCAGTTCTTC. Translation gives CASSVGTNNEQFF. The full variable domain, with the rest looked up from reference TRBV9 and TRBJ2-1, is DSGVTQTPKHLITATGQRVTLRCSPRSGDLSVYWYQQSLDQGLQFLIQYYNGEERAKGNILERFSAQQFPDLHSELNLSSLELGDSALYFCASSVGTNNEQFFGPGTRLTVL.

With regard to this clonotype: The junction departs from germline at one end; a sequencing error may be responsible. The chain recombines TRBV12-3 or TRBV12-4 with TRBJ1-1, with 10 bases identical to TRBD1. The CDR3 is 11 residues long. CDR3 sequence reads: CASGHPGQGSF. CDR3 in DNA: TGTGCCAGCGGTCACCCGGGACAGGGGTCATTT.

This clonotype was seen more than once but under ten times. The chain recombines TRBV30 with TRBJ2-2; D unclear. Looked up from germline, CDR1 is GTSNPN and CDR2 is SVGIG (reference sequence). This CDR3 comprises 13 residues. Trimming stripped 3 bases from V and 0 bases from J, with 5 bases between. In DNA form, the CDR3 reads TGTGCCTGGAGGAGAGCGAACACCGGGGAGCTGTTTTTT. Translating it yields CAWRRANTGELFF.

Only a few counts were recorded for this clonotype. The chain combines TRBV24-1 with TRBJ2-3; TRBD1 agrees at 9 bases. CDR3 size: 17 residues. Germline trimming cut 2 bases from V and 6 bases from J; bases unmatched to any gene: 11. Germline V gives CDR1 KGHDR, CDR2 SFDVKD. The CDR3 bases are TGTGCCACCAGTGATTCAACCGGGACAGGGAGGAAGGATACGCAGTATTTT. Amino acid sequence: CATSDSTGTGRKDTQYF.

This rearrangement joins TRBV4-1 to TRBJ1-1; TRBD1 matches 8 bases. J was trimmed by 6 bases and V by 1 base; bases with no gene match: 7. Germline CDR1 reads MGHRA; CDR2 reads YSYEKL. This CDR3 contains 15 residues. CDR3 sequence reads: CASSQARTGMAEAFF. The CDR3 DNA is TGCGCCAGCAGCCAAGCCAGGACAGGGATGGCTGAAGCTTTCTTT.

This clonotype was recorded many times. The rearrangement uses TRBV5-6 and TRBJ2-3; no firm D call. Trimming cost V 0 bases and J 4 bases, with 12 bases left between them. This CDR3 spans 15 amino acids. Per germline, CDR1 SGHDT and CDR2 YYEEEE. The CDR3 DNA sequence: TGTGCCAGCAGCTTGGACGCCTTAAGAGCAGATACGCAGTATTTT. Translated, it gives CASSLDALRADTQYF.

This clonotype was counted between two and nine times. DNA of the CDR3: TGTGCCTGGGACAGGGGTTACAATGAGCAGTTCTTC. Its translation is CAWDRGYNEQFF. The V gene is TRBV30, the J gene TRBJ2-1; 8 nucleotides line up with TRBD1. This CDR3 contains 12 residues. Germline V CDR1 and CDR2: GTSNPN, SVGIG (reference sequence). J gave up 4 bases and V 5 bases, and 1 base lay outside the gene matches.

This clonotype was counted between two and nine times. The chain has TRBV7-2 and TRBJ1-2; tentatively, D is TRBD1 (5 bases). CDR3 length: 15 amino acids. Trimming removed 3 bases from V and 2 bases from J, with 13 bases in between. The V gene's germline CDR1 is SGHTA and CDR2 FQGNSA. CDR3 region: CASSFRQSRNYGYTF. CDR3 in DNA: TGTGCCAGCAGCTTTCGACAGTCCCGAAACTATGGCTACACCTTC.